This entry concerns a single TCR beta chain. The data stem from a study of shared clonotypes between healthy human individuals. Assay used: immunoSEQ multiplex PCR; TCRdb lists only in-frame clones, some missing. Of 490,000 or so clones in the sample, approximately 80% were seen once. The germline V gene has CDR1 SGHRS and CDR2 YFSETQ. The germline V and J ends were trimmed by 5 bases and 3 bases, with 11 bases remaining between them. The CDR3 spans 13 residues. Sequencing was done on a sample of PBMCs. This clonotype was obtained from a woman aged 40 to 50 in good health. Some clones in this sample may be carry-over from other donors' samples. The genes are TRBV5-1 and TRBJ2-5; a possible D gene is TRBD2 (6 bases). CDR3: CASSSQREETQYF. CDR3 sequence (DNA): TGCGCCAGCAGTTCCCAGCGGGAAGAGACCCAGTACTTC.